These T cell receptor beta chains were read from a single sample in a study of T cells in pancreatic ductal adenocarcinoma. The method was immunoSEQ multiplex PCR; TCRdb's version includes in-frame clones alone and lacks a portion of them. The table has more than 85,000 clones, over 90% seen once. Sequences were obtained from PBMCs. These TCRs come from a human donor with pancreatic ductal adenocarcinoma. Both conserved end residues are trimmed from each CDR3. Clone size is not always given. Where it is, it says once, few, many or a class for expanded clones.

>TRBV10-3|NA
ARLGGDYEQY
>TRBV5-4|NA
ASSLRSSSGRGDTQY
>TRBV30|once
AWSTAPGSTEAF
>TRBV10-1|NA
ASSEGLADFSDTQY
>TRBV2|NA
ASSYYGQGGTDTQY
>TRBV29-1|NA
SVRQLAGVSDTQY
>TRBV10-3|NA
AIEGQDRTSTDTQY
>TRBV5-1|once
ASSLDRETYKLNTEAF
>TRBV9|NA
ASSRQQAYNEQF
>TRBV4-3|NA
ASSQTQGYEQY
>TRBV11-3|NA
ASSLEGTSGDNEQF
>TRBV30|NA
AWSGTTGVGGVQF
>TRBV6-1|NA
ASTSLSYEQY
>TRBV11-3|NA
ASSLEWTGGTGELF
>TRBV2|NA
ASSPNPGVGQPQH
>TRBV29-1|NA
SDWSPDLNTEAF
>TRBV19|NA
ASRGPSRKTQY
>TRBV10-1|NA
ASSSTGELF
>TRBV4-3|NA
ASSYRTTGGGEETQY
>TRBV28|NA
ASSPVRGDTQY
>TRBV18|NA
ASSLLPDSGSWQF
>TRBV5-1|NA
ASSLVGERDTQY
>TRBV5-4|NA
ASSLREGGTDTQY
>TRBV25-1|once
ASRGQGTYEQY
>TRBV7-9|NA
ASSAGYWSF
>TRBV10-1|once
ASRKPGTGSNEQF
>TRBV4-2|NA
ASSQVRSGSLYNEQF
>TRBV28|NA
ASSRVRIETQY
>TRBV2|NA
ASRRDSNTEAF
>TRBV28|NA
ASSRTGFLGEQY
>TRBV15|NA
ATSRRDSGELF
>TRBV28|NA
ATTAPSGRDQETQY
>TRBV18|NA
ASSPNSDSTNYGYT
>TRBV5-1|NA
ASSTGTASHTDTQY
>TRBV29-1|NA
SPKIEGGPQETQY
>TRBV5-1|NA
ASSMVGNGDEQY
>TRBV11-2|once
ASRGLAGGGRYQF
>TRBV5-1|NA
ASSSEGASTIY
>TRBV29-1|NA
SVVPGLAGTHYEQY
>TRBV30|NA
AWSVGTGGTGELF
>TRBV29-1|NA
SVEGQSTDTQY
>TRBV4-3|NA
ASSPRHINTEAF
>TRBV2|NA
ASYQPGQGSYEQY
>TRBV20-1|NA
SGDTYNEQF
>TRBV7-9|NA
ASSKDRGGT
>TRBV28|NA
ASTSNYGYT
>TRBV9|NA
ASSGGGVLDTQY
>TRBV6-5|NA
ASRTVAGGHNEQF
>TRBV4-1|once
ASSQDLEGSEQY
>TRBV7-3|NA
ASSRQGANNEQF